This TCR beta chain was profiled in a study of T cells in tumors after PD-1 blockade. Sequencing used immunoSEQ multiplex PCR; TCRdb keeps in-frame clones, though not all of them. The sample has about 33,000 clones, roughly 78% seen once; the top ten hold about 38%. V shed 6 bases and J 3 bases; nucleotides not matched to a gene: 9. The CDR3 sequence is 15 residues long. CDR1 and CDR2 from the germline V gene are ENHRY and SYGVKD. The sequencing used PBMCs, collected before anti-PD-1 treatment. The chain combines TRBV10-3 with TRBJ2-7, with 9 nucleotides matching TRBD1. This receptor was taken from a human donor with basal cell carcinoma. The CDR3 DNA reads as TGTGCCATCAGCGCCGGGACAGGGCCTTTCTACGAGCAGTACTTC. Encoded protein: CAISAGTGPFYEQYF.